What follows are 15 T cell receptor beta chains derived from one specimen sequenced in a study of T cell responses to AZD1222 COVID-19 vaccine. The repertoire was sequenced with immunoSEQ multiplex PCR; TCRdb's copy has only in-frame clones and lacks some. Found here are approximately 200,000 clones, 90% to 95% of them singletons; the top ten hold approximately 9.6%. Sample: peripheral blood, taken on day 0 of AZD1222 vaccination. The receptors shown here come from an adult in good health.

V is TRBV28 and J is TRBJ1-2, with 7 bases aligning to TRBD1. CDR1 and CDR2 (germline): MDHEN, SYDVKM. This CDR3 region has 15 residues. The J segment lost 6 bases and the V segment lost 5 bases, leaving 12 bases of the junction unmatched. CDR3 loop: CASSPVETGRNGYTF. The CDR3 bases are TGTGCCAGCAGTCCGGTCGAGACAGGGAGGAATGGCTACACCTTC.

The rearrangement joins TRBV10-3 to TRBJ1-2; D is uncertain. Germline CDR1 and CDR2: ENHRY and SYGVKD. The V gene lost 2 bases and the J gene lost 3 bases, with 13 bases spanning the gap. The CDR3 loop spans 15 amino acids. CDR3 residues: CAISEPFGGDYGYTF. The CDR3 region has the DNA TGTGCCATCAGTGAGCCGTTTGGCGGGGACTATGGCTACACCTTC.

V gene TRBV6-1 combines with J gene TRBJ1-5; TRBD1 agrees at 9 bases. Trimming took 3 bases from V and 4 from J; bases not matched to a gene: 13. Per the germline V gene, CDR1 is MNHNS and CDR2 is SASEGT. This CDR3 has 18 residues. Here the CDR3 reads CASSDLAKGQGWNQPQHF. DNA for the CDR3: TGTGCCAGCAGTGACCTGGCCAAGGGACAGGGTTGGAATCAGCCCCAGCATTTT.

The V call is TRBV24-1, the J call TRBJ2-2; TRBD1 agrees at 9 bases. The CDR3 is 16 amino acids. With 3 bases clipped from V and 5 bases from J, the junction kept 6 bases outside the gene matches. Germline values: CDR1 KGHDR, CDR2 SFDVKD. The CDR3 region has the DNA TGTGCCACCAGTGATCTGGGACAGGGAAAGACCGGGGAGCTGTTTTTT. Translated: CATSDLGQGKTGELFF.

The chain employs TRBV6-5 and TRBJ2-7; tentative D call: TRBD2 (7 bases). CDR3 length: 14 amino acids. Between the trimmed V and J ends, which lost 6 bases and 4 bases, there was a span of 16 bases. The germline gives CDR1 MNHEY, CDR2 SVGAGI. The CDR3 DNA reads TGTGCCAGCAGCGCTTTGGGGGGGCTATACGAGCAGTACTTC. This translates into CASSALGGLYEQYF.

The gene calls are TRBV10-3 and TRBJ2-1, with 8 bases identical to TRBD2. The CDR3 has 17 residues. The trim removed 0 bases at V and 5 bases at J, leaving 9 bases unmatched. Germline V lookup: CDR1 ENHRY, CDR2 SYGVKD. The CDR3 DNA reads as TGTGCCATCAGTGAGTCTTTGGCGGGAGGAACAAACAATGAGCAGTTCTTC. Its protein is CAISESLAGGTNNEQFF.

This chain uses TRBV15 with TRBJ2-3, with 8 bases fitting TRBD1. The CDR3 runs 17 residues. Germline CDR1 reads LNHNV; CDR2 reads YYDKDF (reference sequence). V lost 0 bases and J lost 1; bases outside the gene matches: 6. The DNA of the CDR3 is TGTGCCACCAGCAGAGATCCCATGACAGGGGGCACAGATACGCAGTATTTT. It translates to CATSRDPMTGGTDTQYF.

The chain joins TRBV7-2 to TRBJ2-7, with 8 bases lining up with TRBD2. The germline V gene has CDR1 SGHTA and CDR2 FQGNSA. The CDR3 has 16 residues. The V and J ends lost 1 base and 0 bases, in that order; junction bases with no gene match: 5. CDR3 in DNA: TGTGCCAGCAGCTTAGTTAGCGGGATGCCCTCCTACGAGCAGTACTTC. This encodes CASSLVSGMPSYEQYF.

This rearrangement joins TRBV6-5 to TRBJ1-1, with D perhaps TRBD1 (6 bases). CDR3 length equals 15 residues. V was shortened by 6 bases and J by 5 bases, with 19 bases between the two germline ends. Germline V gives CDR1 MNHEY, CDR2 SVGAGI. CDR3 in amino acids: CASSPDTWTETEAFF. The CDR3 DNA is TGTGCCAGCAGCCCCGATACATGGACAGAGACTGAAGCTTTCTTT.

This clone was seen only once. The V gene is TRBV7-9, the J gene TRBJ2-7, with 14 bases identical to TRBD2. The V and J ends lost 4 bases and 1 base, in that order; junction bases with no gene match: 3. Germline V CDR1 and CDR2: SEHNR, FQNEAQ (reference sequence). CDR3 size: 16 residues. The CDR3 reads CASSWGTSGGSYEQYF. For the CDR3, the DNA is TGTGCCAGCAGCTGGGGGACTAGCGGGGGATCCTACGAGCAGTACTTC.

The chain employs TRBV13 and TRBJ2-1; 8 bases match TRBD1. Unmatched junction bases numbered 8, after V lost 3 bases and J lost 4 bases. The CDR3 contains 16 residues. CDR1 is PRHDT and CDR2 is FYEKMQ in the germline V gene (reference sequence). The CDR3 region has the DNA TGTGCCAGCAGCTTCTGGACAGGGTCGGGATACAATGAGCAGTTCTTC. This gives the protein CASSFWTGSGYNEQFF.

This chain connects TRBV5-6 to TRBJ1-2; maybe TRBD1 (5 bases). The V gene lost 2 bases and the J gene lost 6 bases, with 11 bases spanning the gap. CDR3 length: 13 amino acids. The germline V gene encodes CDR1 SGHDT and CDR2 YYEEEE. The CDR3 loop reads CASSFYGAHGYTF. CDR3 in DNA: TGTGCCAGCAGCTTCTATGGGGCTCATGGCTACACCTTC.

The genes are TRBV6-2 or TRBV6-3 and TRBJ2-4; D gene ambiguous. With 6 bases removed from V and 7 bases from J, the gap between germline ends came to 19 bases. CDR1 and CDR2 from the germline V gene are MNHEY and SVGEGT. The CDR3 is 15 amino acids. The CDR3 bases are TGTGCCAGCAGCCGACCCGACCAGCCCAGGAACATTCAGTACTTC. Its protein is CASSRPDQPRNIQYF.

This clone showed up just a few times. The chain is built from TRBV27 and TRBJ2-1; TRBD2 matches at 7 bases. The CDR3 totals 16 residues. The J segment lost 2 bases and the V segment lost 3 bases, leaving 7 bases of the junction unmatched. The germline V gene encodes CDR1 MNHEY and CDR2 SMNVEV (reference sequence). CDR3 sequence (DNA): TGTGCCAGCAGTTTGGGTGGGAGGGAACCCTACAATGAGCAGTTCTTC. Translating gives CASSLGGREPYNEQFF.

The chain joins TRBV15 to TRBJ1-3, with a tentative D call TRBD1 (5 bases). V dropped 2 bases and J dropped 7 bases, with 33 bases sitting between them. Per germline, CDR1 LNHNV and CDR2 YYDKDF (reference sequence). The CDR3 totals 21 residues. CDR3 region: CATSRHRLDRKGLPRGNTIYF. The CDR3 DNA reads as TGTGCCACCAGCAGACACCGACTAGATCGAAAAGGATTACCACGGGGGAACACCATATATTTT.